This T cell receptor beta chain emerged from a study of shared clonotypes between healthy human individuals. The table came from immunoSEQ multiplex PCR; TCRdb's copy has only in-frame clones and leaves some out. The sample yields about 480,000 clones, 70% to 80% seen once. The table lists this clone with a count of one. There were no recent acute infections or vaccinations among the donors, who were healthy HIV-negative adults. Trimming cost V 0 bases and J 3 bases; bases outside gene matches: 3. The length of the CDR3 is 18 residues. Germline CDR1 reads KGHSH; CDR2 reads LQKENI. The V gene is TRBV18, the J gene TRBJ2-3; TRBD2 matches 16 bases. Specimen: PBMCs. This sequence originates from a woman in her thirties or forties in good health. Some clones in this sample may be carry-over from other donors' samples. The CDR3 sequence: CASSPPGLAGGSTDTQYF. The CDR3 DNA reads as TGTGCCAGCTCACCACCGGGACTAGCGGGAGGGTCGACAGATACGCAGTATTTT.